These 10 T cell receptor beta chains were all obtained from the same sample, sequenced in a study of blood T cell repertoires in COVID-19. The repertoire was sequenced with immunoSEQ multiplex PCR; TCRdb's copy has only in-frame clones and lacks some. This sample has around 310,000 clones; about 90% occur once, and the top ten carry roughly 1%. The sequenced sample was peripheral blood. All receptors come from a woman aged 40 to 50 with COVID-19, enrolled during active disease.

The chain recombines TRBV18 with TRBJ2-7, with D possibly being TRBD2 (6 bases). V gave up 5 bases and J gave up 0 bases, with 14 bases separating them. The CDR3 is made up of 15 amino acids. Germline V lookup: CDR1 KGHSH, CDR2 LQKENI. Here the CDR3 DNA reads TGTGCCAGCTCAGCCCTCGGGACTGCCTCCTACGAGCAGTACTTC. Translating gives CASSALGTASYEQYF.

The chain recombines TRBV7-8 with TRBJ1-1, with TRBD1 matching over 9 bases. Germline V gene lookup returns CDR1 SGHVS and CDR2 FQNEAQ. The V and J ends lost 4 bases and 0 bases, in that order; junction bases with no gene match: 9. The CDR3 is 17 residues long. The CDR3 nucleotides read TGTGCCAGCAGCTCGGGACAGGGAAGATGGATGAACACTGAAGCTTTCTTT. Its translation is CASSSGQGRWMNTEAFF.

V and J are TRBV1 and TRBJ1-5. TRBV1 represents a pseudogene. This CDR3 has 19 residues. The CDR3 is CTSSQDRWRGIGVNQPQHF. For the CDR3, the DNA is TGCACCAGCAGCCAAGATAGGTGGCGGGGAATTGGGGTCAATCAGCCCCAGCATTTT.

The V and J genes are TRBV5-6 and TRBJ2-6, with D possibly being TRBD1 (6 bases). The V end was cut by 4 bases, the J end by 3 bases, with 11 bases between. Per the germline V gene, CDR1 is SGHDT and CDR2 is YYEEEE. CDR3 size: 15 residues. CDR3 nucleotide sequence: TGTGCCAGCAGCCTAGGGGGTGTTGGGGCCAACGTCCTGACTTTC. It yields the protein CASSLGGVGANVLTF.

This clone was seen once. The chain joins TRBV4-2 to TRBJ2-1; TRBD2 aligns across 7 bases. The CDR3 has 17 amino acids. Germline values: CDR1 LGHNA, CDR2 YNFKEQ. Trimming cost V 0 bases and J 0 bases; bases outside gene matches: 5. The CDR3 bases are TGTGCCAGCAGCCAAGATCCGCGGGGGACCTCCTACAATGAGCAGTTCTTC. Translation: CASSQDPRGTSYNEQFF.

V usage is TRBV7-2 and J usage is TRBJ1-3, with D uncertain. Germline V lookup: CDR1 SGHTA, CDR2 FQGNSA. The CDR3 covers 15 residues. V was pared by 1 base and J by 6 bases, with 13 bases between. The CDR3 protein is CASSLVQSYPNTIYF. Here the CDR3 DNA reads TGTGCCAGCAGCTTAGTCCAGTCGTACCCAAACACCATATATTTT. The entire variable domain, with the rest obtained from reference TRBV7-2 and TRBJ1-3, is as follows: GAGVSQSPSNKVTEKGKDVELRCDPISGHTALYWYRQSLGQGLEFLIYFQGNSAPDKSGLPSDRFSAERTGGSVSTLTIQRTQQEDSAVYLCASSLVQSYPNTIYFGEGSWLTVV.

The chain recombines TRBV6-6 with TRBJ1-1; unclear D gene. Germline V CDR1 and CDR2: MNHNY, SVGAGI (reference sequence). Between the trimmed V and J ends, which lost 0 bases and 4 bases, there was a span of 12 bases. The CDR3 covers 15 residues. CDR3 DNA: TGTGCCAGCAGTTACTCGACGTGGGGAGGCACTGAAGCTTTCTTT. It translates to CASSYSTWGGTEAFF.

The J gene is TRBJ1-2, the V gene TRBV7-2; D unresolved. The germline V and J ends were trimmed by 5 bases and 4 bases, with 14 bases remaining between them. Germline loops: CDR1 SGHTA, CDR2 FQGNSA. CDR3 size: 14 residues. CDR3 DNA sequence: TGTGCCAGCAGCCTAACGGCAGGCCCCTATGGCTACACCTTC. Translating gives CASSLTAGPYGYTF.

J is TRBJ2-2 and V is TRBV6-2 or TRBV6-3; TRBD2 aligns across 15 bases. CDR3 size: 17 residues. V dropped 4 bases and J dropped 2; count of bases not matched to a gene: 2. The germline CDR1 and CDR2 sequences are MNHEY and SVGEGT. The CDR3 nucleotides are TGTGCCAGCAGTTGGGGACTAGCGGGGGGCAACACCGGGGAGCTGTTTTTT. Translated: CASSWGLAGGNTGELFF.

The J gene is TRBJ2-2, the V gene TRBV5-5; a weak D match, TRBD1 (6 bases). Trimming left V 2 bases short and J 5 bases short, with 7 bases between. The germline gives CDR1 SGHKS, CDR2 YYEKEE (reference sequence). The CDR3 has 13 residues. CDR3 coding DNA: TGTGCCAGCAGCTTCGACAGGACCGGGGAGCTGTTTTTT. It specifies CASSFDRTGELFF.